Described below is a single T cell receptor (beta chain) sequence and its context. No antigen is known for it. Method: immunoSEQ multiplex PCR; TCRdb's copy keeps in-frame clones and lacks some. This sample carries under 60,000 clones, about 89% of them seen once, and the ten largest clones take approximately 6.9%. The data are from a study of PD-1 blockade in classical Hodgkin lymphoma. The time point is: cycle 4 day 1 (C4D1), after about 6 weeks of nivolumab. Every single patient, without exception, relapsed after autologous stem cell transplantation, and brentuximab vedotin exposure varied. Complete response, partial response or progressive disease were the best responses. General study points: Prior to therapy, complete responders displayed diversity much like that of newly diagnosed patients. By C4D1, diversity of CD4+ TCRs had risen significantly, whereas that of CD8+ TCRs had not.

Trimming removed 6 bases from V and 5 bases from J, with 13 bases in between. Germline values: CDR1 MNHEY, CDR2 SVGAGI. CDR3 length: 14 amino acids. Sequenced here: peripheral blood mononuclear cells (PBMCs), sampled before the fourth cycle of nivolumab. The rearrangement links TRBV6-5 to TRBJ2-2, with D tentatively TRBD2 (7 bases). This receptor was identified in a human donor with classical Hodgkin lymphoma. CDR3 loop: CASSRGAGTGELFF. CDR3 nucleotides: TGTGCCAGCAGCCGGGGGGCAGGAACCGGGGAGCTGTTTTTT.